The rows below give T cell receptor beta chains drawn from one sample of a study of T cells in Graves' hyperthyroidism and ophthalmopathy. TCRdb reprocessed the multiplex PCR reads via MiXCR and lists one record per CDR3 protein. The table lists about 400,000 distinct CDR3 sequences, roughly 13% of them singletons. Sample: blood. These TCRs come from a woman between 18 and 29 years old with Graves' hyperthyroidism. Both conserved end residues are part of each CDR3. The D gene is left open where the match is weak. Size is omitted from some rows. Given values are once, few, many or a class for expanded clones.

v_call	j_call	d_call	clone_size	cdr3_nt	cdr3_aa
TRBV7-6	TRBJ2-3	TRBD2	many	TGTGCCAGCAGCCTCACCGGACTAGAACGGACAGATACGCAGTATTTT	CASSLTGLERTDTQYF
TRBV5-6	TRBJ1-1	.	many	TGTGCCAGCAGCTTGTGGGGCGCATTGAACACTGAAGCTTTCTTT	CASSLWGALNTEAFF
TRBV19	TRBJ2-7	TRBD2	many	TGTGCCAGTAGCGGAAGCGGGAGTTCAGAGCAGTACTTC	CASSGSGSSEQYF
TRBV28	TRBJ2-1	.	many	TGTGCCAGCAGTTTGTGGACAGCCGTTCCTGAGCAGTTCTTC	CASSLWTAVPEQFF
TRBV20-1	TRBJ2-5	TRBD2	many	TGCAGTGCTAGATCGTATCTAGCGGGGTACCAAGAGACCCAGTACTTC	CSARSYLAGYQETQYF
TRBV14	TRBJ1-1	.	few	TGTGCCAGCAGCCAAGCGCGGGCAGCACCCTTGAACACTGAAGCTTTCTTT	CASSQARAAPLNTEAFF
TRBV3-1	TRBJ1-1	.	many	TGTGCCAGCAGCCAAGAATGGCGACTTCAGAACACTGAAGCTTTCTTT	CASSQEWRLQNTEAFF
TRBV9	TRBJ1-1	.	.	TGTGCCAGCAGCGAGGAGGGGGGGTCTCGTTACACTGAAGCTTTCTTT	CASSEEGGSRYTEAFF
TRBV7-8	TRBJ2-2	TRBD2	few	TGTGCCAGCAGCTTAGTCGGGGGGGCTAGCGGGAGATTTAACACCGGGGAGCTGTTTTTT	CASSLVGGASGRFNTGELFF
TRBV15	TRBJ2-4	TRBD1	many	TGTGCCACCAGCAGAGTCCAGGGGGCGGAAAACATTCAGTACTTC	CATSRVQGAENIQYF
TRBV19	TRBJ1-5	.	few	TGTGCCAGTAGTACAAAGAGAGGTCAGCCCCAGCATTTT	CASSTKRGQPQHF
TRBV2	TRBJ1-5	.	many	TGTGCCAGCAGTGAACGGGGGACGGGAAATCAGCCCCAGCATTTT	CASSERGTGNQPQHF
TRBV9	TRBJ1-2	.	few	TGTGCCAGCAGCCGACTTTCCCCAGCGGGTCATGAGGGCTACACCTTC	CASSRLSPAGHEGYTF